This T cell receptor (beta chain) was obtained from a study of T cell repertoires in aging, cancer and after chemotherapy (dated by TCRdb to the late 2010s). About the study as a whole: Six donor age groups were covered, ranging from 30 or younger up to 70 or older, and each group contained at least three individuals. In total, the full dataset held 10 million or so TCR reads. In the hematological group, the paired samples taken before and after chemotherapy came from chronic lymphocytic leukemia patients who were treated with regimens based on fludarabine or bendamustine. The study profiled peripheral blood TCR beta repertoires from healthy donors and cancer patients to examine immunoaging and T cell reconstitution after chemotherapy. Alongside about 97 healthy donors serving as a reference group, the cohort included some 220 cancer patients, of whom roughly 92 had hematological cancers and some 130 had solid cancers.

By its share of the sample, this clonotype is large (0.1 to 1%). This clone's antigen is unknown. No clone much larger than this one lies a single base away; base qualities are absent. Rearranged TRB sequences spanning V, D and J segments were amplified by multiplex touch-down PCR using a mixed TRB-A/B primer pool. Illumina adapters and sample indices were attached to the amplicons through two consecutive PCR reactions run with Phusion HS II polymerase. Amplicons were gel-purified with the NucleoSpin Gel and PCR Clean-up kit, then checked with Qubit and an Agilent 2100 Bioanalyzer. Libraries were sequenced on an Illumina MiSeq using 600-cycle, single-indexed, paired-end runs. Per the source publication's procedure: MiXCR versions 2.12 and 3.0.5 were used to process the TRB sequences. Each unique CDR3 nucleotide sequence counted as one clone, and only productive sequences with at least two reads were retained. Repertoire metrics included Shannon diversity, evenness, clonality (one minus evenness), and alpha-parameterized diversity profiles from alpha 0 to 5. The IGoR algorithm was used to calculate generation probabilities of clones in the paired pre- and post-chemotherapy samples. The raw public reads went through TCRdb reprocessing: fastp at Q25, MiXCR clone calling, in-frame beta chains kept. Rows merge per CDR3 protein into single entries with the most common DNA and genes. TCRdb's processing, not the study's, gives the V and J calls here. Within this sample are thousands of distinct CDR3 sequences, with under 50% of them counted one time only. The biggest ten clones account for over 40% of the sample.

Results the study describes overall, beyond this receptor: Median generation probability increased over the chemotherapy interval in both cancer cohorts, suggesting repertoire reconstitution through rebound thymic output. Lymphoid organ infiltration was present in hematological cancer patients, and this infiltration may itself impair thymic emigration or peripheral T cell expansion. Compared with age-matched healthy donors, untreated patients with hematological or solid cancers had significantly lower TCR diversity and higher clonality in blood. In healthy donors, the drop in TCR diversity with age came mainly from a loss of richness, whereas in cancer patients a loss of evenness also played a part. The authors noted that the repertoire data do not allow conclusions about immunological memory after chemotherapy.

V is cut back by 5 bases and J by 0 bases, with 5 bases in the junction unmatched. Reading from cysteine to phenylalanine, the CDR3 counts 14 amino acids. CDR3 DNA is the only sequence kept; it has 42 bases, read in frame from the first base. CDR1 and CDR2, looked up from the germline V gene, are SQVTM and ANQGSEA. Genomic DNA extracted from peripheral blood, rather than sorted cells or RNA, was used as the source for amplification of TCR beta rearrangements. Sequenced material: blood. The sequence was obtained from a human donor with a blood cancer. The rearrangement combines TRBV29-1 with TRBJ2-3; 7 bases in the junction line up with TRBD2. The DNA reads as follows: TGCAGCGTTCCTAGCGGACTAAGCACAGATACGCAGTATTTT. It specifies CSVPSGLSTDTQYF.